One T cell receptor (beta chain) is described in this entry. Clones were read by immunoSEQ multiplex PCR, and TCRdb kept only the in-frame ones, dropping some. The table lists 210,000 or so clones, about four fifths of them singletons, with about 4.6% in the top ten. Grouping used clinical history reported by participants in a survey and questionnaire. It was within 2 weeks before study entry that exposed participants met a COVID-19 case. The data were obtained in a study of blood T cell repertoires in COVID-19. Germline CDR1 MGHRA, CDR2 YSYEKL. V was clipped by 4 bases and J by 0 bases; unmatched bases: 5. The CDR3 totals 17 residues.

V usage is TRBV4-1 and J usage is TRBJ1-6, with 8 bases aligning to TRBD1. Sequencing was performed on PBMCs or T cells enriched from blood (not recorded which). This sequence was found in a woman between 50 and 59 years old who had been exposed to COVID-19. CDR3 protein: CASSLPGQASYNSPLHF. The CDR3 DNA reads TGCGCCAGCAGCCTCCCGGGACAGGCCTCCTATAATTCACCCCTCCACTTT.